This entry lists 20 T cell receptor beta chains sequenced from one sample in a study of T cell responses to AZD1222 COVID-19 vaccine. The protocol was immunoSEQ multiplex PCR, while the TCRdb copy is restricted to in-frame clones and leaves out a portion. The sample contains some 110,000 clones, around nine tenths of which appear only once. The starting material was peripheral blood, obtained 28 days after the second dose of the MenACWY control vaccine. The source is an adult who received the MenACWY meningococcal vaccine as a control.

The V and J genes are TRBV2 and TRBJ1-2; weak D call: TRBD1 (6 bases). Trimming left V 5 bases short and J 8 bases short, with 15 bases between. Germline CDR1 and CDR2: SNHLY and FYNNEI. The CDR3 covers 13 residues. The CDR3 region is CASSLRAGGGYTF. CDR3 nucleotides: TGTGCCAGCAGTTTGAGGGCGGGGGGCGGCTACACCTTC.

This sequence joins TRBV6-6 and TRBJ1-5, with a weak D call TRBD1 (5 bases). V lost 6 bases, J lost 5 bases, and 8 bases lay in between. Germline V gives CDR1 MNHNY, CDR2 SVGAGI (reference sequence). The CDR3 runs to 12 residues. DNA for the CDR3: TGTGCCAGCAGCCAGGGCGATCAGCCCCAGCATTTT. Its translation is CASSQGDQPQHF.

The chain carries TRBV4-2 and TRBJ1-6; D ambiguous. V was clipped by 3 bases and J by 7 bases, with 13 bases between them. The CDR3 extends over 15 amino acids. Germline CDR1 reads LGHNA; CDR2 reads YNFKEQ. Written as DNA, the CDR3 is TGTGCCAGCAGCCAGACCCGGACTGGGAATTCACCCCTCCACTTT. Translation: CASSQTRTGNSPLHF.

This chain uses TRBV7-3 with TRBJ2-5; TRBD2 is a possible D gene (5 bases). Germline loops: CDR1 SGHTA, CDR2 FQGTGA. The CDR3 contains 14 residues. Deletions cut 1 base from V and 4 bases from J, with 10 bases between. The CDR3 coding sequence is TGTGCCAGCAGCTTAATCGGTGGAGGAGAGACCCAGTACTTC. Its protein product is CASSLIGGGETQYF.

This chain uses TRBV9 with TRBJ2-3; D gene uncertain. Germline loops: CDR1 SGDLS, CDR2 YYNGEE. Trimming took off 0 bases at V and 0 bases at J, with 8 bases between the two ends. The CDR3 runs to 15 residues. CDR3 residues: CASSVGYPSTDTQYF. The CDR3 coding sequence is TGTGCCAGCAGCGTAGGATACCCTAGCACAGATACGCAGTATTTT.

The chain couples TRBV7-8 to TRBJ1-5; 8 nucleotides agree with TRBD1. CDR1 and CDR2 (germline): SGHVS, FQNEAQ. The J segment lost 6 bases and the V segment lost 5 bases, leaving 12 bases of the junction unmatched. CDR3 length equals 16 residues. The CDR3 nucleotides are TGTGCCAGCAGCCCGACCCGTCGACAGGGGCGTCAGCCCCAGCATTTT. This codes for CASSPTRRQGRQPQHF.

In its sample, this clone was seen a few times. This CDR3 is CASRIEGGELFF. DNA of the CDR3: TGTGCCAGCAGAATAGAGGGGGGGGAGCTGTTTTTT. V usage is TRBV2 and J usage is TRBJ2-2; D tentatively fits TRBD1 or TRBD2 (5 bases each). Germline loops: CDR1 SNHLY, CDR2 FYNNEI. V lost 6 bases, J lost 8 bases, and 10 bases lay in between. The CDR3 loop spans 12 amino acids.

The chain is built from TRBV11-1 and TRBJ2-7; D unresolved. The CDR3 contains 13 residues. V lost 1 base and J lost 3, with 7 bases in between. CDR1 and CDR2 from the germline V gene are SGHAT and FQDESV (reference sequence). CDR3 region: CASSLGGRYEQYF. The DNA of the CDR3 is TGTGCCAGCAGCTTAGGGGGTCGCTACGAGCAGTACTTC.

The rearrangement links TRBV9 to TRBJ2-5; the D gene could be TRBD1 or TRBD2 (5 bases each). The V and J ends lost 0 bases and 1 base respectively, with 7 bases between them. The CDR3 spans 14 residues. Germline CDR1 reads SGDLS; CDR2 reads YYNGEE. CDR3 residues: CASSVAGTQETQYF. In DNA form, the CDR3 reads TGTGCCAGCAGCGTAGCCGGGACCCAAGAGACCCAGTACTTC.

V and J are TRBV5-5 and TRBJ1-6, with a tentative D call TRBD1 (6 bases). V was pared by 0 bases and J by 0 bases, with 13 bases between. The CDR3 covers 18 residues. Germline V gene lookup returns CDR1 SGHKS and CDR2 YYEKEE (reference sequence). The CDR3 sequence is CASSLGQAGGSYNSPLHF. The CDR3, as DNA: TGTGCCAGCAGCTTGGGACAGGCGGGAGGCTCCTATAATTCACCCCTCCACTTT.

The chain uses TRBV5-4 and TRBJ2-3; 10 positions match TRBD2. The CDR3 is 15 residues long. V dropped 4 bases and J dropped 6; count of bases not matched to a gene: 8. The V gene's germline CDR1 is SGHNT and CDR2 YYREEE (reference sequence). The CDR3 protein is CASSPIAGGADTQYF. The DNA of the CDR3 is TGTGCCAGCAGCCCAATAGCGGGGGGTGCGGATACGCAGTATTTT.

This clone was counted between two and nine times. This chain uses TRBV28 with TRBJ2-1; 9 bases are a match to TRBD2. The J segment lost 4 bases and the V segment lost 5 bases, leaving 3 bases of the junction unmatched. The CDR3 consists of 14 residues. Germline V gives CDR1 MDHEN, CDR2 SYDVKM. CDR3 nucleotides: TGTGCCAGCAGTAGCGGGGGGTCGTACAATGAGCAGTTCTTC. This codes for CASSSGGSYNEQFF.

The chain employs TRBV6-2 or TRBV6-3 and TRBJ2-7; D ambiguous. The length of the CDR3 is 14 residues. V was shortened by 2 bases and J by 2 bases, with 10 bases between the two germline ends. CDR1 MNHEY and CDR2 SVGEGT come from the germline V gene. CDR3: CASSYGPVTYEQYF. CDR3 nucleotide sequence: TGTGCCAGCAGTTACGGCCCAGTCACCTACGAGCAGTACTTC.

The genes are TRBV6-5 and TRBJ1-1; tentatively, D is TRBD1 (6 bases). The V end lost 4 bases, the J end lost 4 bases, and 13 bases lay between the germline ends. Germline loops: CDR1 MNHEY, CDR2 SVGAGI. The CDR3 sequence is 14 residues long. CDR3 nucleotide sequence: TGTGCCAGCAGTTCCACTGGGGGGGCCACTGAAGCTTTCTTT. Encoded protein: CASSSTGGATEAFF.

The chain combines TRBV6-5 with TRBJ2-5; the D is unclear. V was trimmed by 6 bases and J by 4 bases, leaving 9 bases between them. Germline CDR1 and CDR2: MNHEY and SVGAGI. The CDR3 totals 12 residues. This CDR3 reads CASSSLGETQYF. The CDR3, as DNA: TGTGCCAGCAGCTCTCTAGGAGAGACCCAGTACTTC.

The chain has TRBV19 and TRBJ2-7, with D perhaps TRBD1 (6 bases). The CDR3 sequence is 13 residues long. CDR1 and CDR2 (germline): LNHDA, SQIVND (reference sequence). V shed 10 bases and J shed 0 bases, with 13 bases lying between them. As DNA, the CDR3 is TGTGCCACCCGGGACACGACCTCCTACGAGCAGTACTTC. This sequence encodes CATRDTTSYEQYF.

This clone was picked up a small number of times. This chain uses TRBV4-3 with TRBJ2-7, with 9 bases matching TRBD1. Germline V gives CDR1 LGHNA, CDR2 YSLEER. This CDR3 is 15 amino acids long. The ends lost 0 bases at V and 3 bases at J; junction bases unmatched: 3. The CDR3 protein is CASSQEGTGIYEQYF. The CDR3 bases are TGCGCCAGCAGCCAAGAGGGGACAGGGATCTACGAGCAGTACTTC.

The CDR3 sequence: CASNRYGQNYGYTF. The CDR3 region has the DNA TGTGCCAGTAATCGGTACGGCCAAAACTATGGCTACACCTTC. The rearrangement links TRBV19 to TRBJ1-2; D is unclear. This CDR3 region has 14 residues. Germline CDR1 and CDR2: LNHDA and SQIVND (reference sequence). V was clipped by 7 bases and J by 2 bases, with 14 bases between them. Full variable domain (outside the CDR3, taken from reference TRBV19 and TRBJ1-2): DGGITQSPKYLFRKEGQNVTLSCEQNLNHDAMYWYRQDPGQGLRLIYYSQIVNDFQKGDIAEGYSVSREKKESFPLTVTSAQKNPTAFYLCASNRYGQNYGYTFGSGTRLTVV.

The chain couples TRBV5-1 to TRBJ1-6; TRBD1 aligns across 9 bases. J was trimmed by 10 bases and V by 0 bases; bases with no gene match: 8. The CDR3 is 16 residues long. The germline CDR1 and CDR2 sequences are SGHRS and YFSETQ. CDR3 bases: TGCGCCAGCAGCTTGGCAGGGACAGGGAGGCAATCACCCCTCCACTTT. Protein product: CASSLAGTGRQSPLHF.

The chain links TRBV12-3 or TRBV12-4 to TRBJ2-2; no firm D call. CDR3 size: 11 residues. The V end was cut by 8 bases, the J end by 5 bases, with 6 bases between. CDR3 protein: CASVGTGELFF. In DNA form, the CDR3 reads TGTGCCAGCGTAGGGACCGGGGAGCTGTTTTTT.